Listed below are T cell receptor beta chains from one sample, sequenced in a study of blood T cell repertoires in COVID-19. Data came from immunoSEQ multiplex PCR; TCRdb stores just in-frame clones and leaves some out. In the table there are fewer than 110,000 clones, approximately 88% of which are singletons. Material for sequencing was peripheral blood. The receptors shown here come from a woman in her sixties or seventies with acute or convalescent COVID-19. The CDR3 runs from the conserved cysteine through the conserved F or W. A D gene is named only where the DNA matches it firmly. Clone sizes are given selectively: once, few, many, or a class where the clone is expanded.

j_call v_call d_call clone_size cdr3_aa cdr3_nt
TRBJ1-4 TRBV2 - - CATLEGLNEKLFF TGTGCCACCTTGGAGGGGCTCAATGAAAAACTGTTTTTT
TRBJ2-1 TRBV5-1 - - CASSLELYEQFF TGCGCCAGCAGCTTGGAACTGTATGAGCAGTTCTTC
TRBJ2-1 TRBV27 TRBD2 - CASYSPWGGYNEQFF TGTGCCAGCTATTCACCGTGGGGGGGGTACAATGAGCAGTTCTTC
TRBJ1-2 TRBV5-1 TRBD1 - CASSLPTGGSDGYTF TGCGCCAGCAGCTTGCCGACAGGGGGGAGTGATGGCTACACCTTC
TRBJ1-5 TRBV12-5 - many CASAKESNQPQHF TGTGCTAGTGCGAAGGAGAGCAATCAGCCCCAGCATTTT
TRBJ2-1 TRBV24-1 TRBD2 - CATSDPGLAGVGEQFF TGTGCCACCAGTGATCCGGGACTAGCGGGAGTAGGTGAGCAGTTCTTC
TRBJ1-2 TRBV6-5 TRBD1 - CASKWLAGGDYGYTF TGTGCCAGCAAGTGGTTGGCAGGGGGAGACTATGGCTACACCTTC
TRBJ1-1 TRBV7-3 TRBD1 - CASSTTGATEAFF TGTGCCAGCAGCACAACAGGGGCCACTGAAGCTTTCTTT
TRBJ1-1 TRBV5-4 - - CASSLTDSSEAFF TGTGCCAGCAGCTTAACGGACAGTTCTGAAGCTTTCTTT
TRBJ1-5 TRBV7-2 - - CASSLGSGRSNQPQHF TGTGCCAGCAGCTTAGGAAGCGGGCGAAGCAATCAGCCCCAGCATTTT
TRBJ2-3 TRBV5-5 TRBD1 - CASSPGGAADTQYF TGTGCCAGCAGCCCAGGGGGCGCGGCAGATACGCAGTATTTT
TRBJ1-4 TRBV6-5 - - CASSSTVREKLFF TGTGCCAGCAGTTCGACAGTCCGGGAAAAACTGTTTTTT
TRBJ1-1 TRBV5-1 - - CASSLAQMNTEAFF TGCGCCAGCAGCTTGGCGCAGATGAACACTGAAGCTTTCTTT
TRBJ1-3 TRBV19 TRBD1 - CASSRVGTGGSSGNTIYF TGTGCCAGTAGTAGAGTGGGGACAGGGGGCAGCTCTGGAAACACCATATATTTT
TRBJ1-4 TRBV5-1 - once CASSLDRVNEKLFF TGCGCCAGCAGCTTGGACAGGGTTAATGAAAAACTGTTTTTT
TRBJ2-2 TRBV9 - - CASSVAGQDTGELFF TGTGCCAGCAGCGTAGCTGGACAAGACACCGGGGAGCTGTTTTTT
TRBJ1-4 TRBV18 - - CASSPLRGETNEKLFF TGTGCCAGCTCACCACTACGGGGGGAAACTAATGAAAAACTGTTTTTT
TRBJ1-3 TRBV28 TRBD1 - CASSRYRGPGNTIYF TGTGCCAGCAGCCGCTACAGGGGGCCTGGAAACACCATATATTTT
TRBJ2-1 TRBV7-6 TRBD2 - CASSSLGGLAGDDEQFF TGTGCCAGCAGCTCACTGGGGGGACTAGCGGGAGATGATGAGCAGTTCTTC
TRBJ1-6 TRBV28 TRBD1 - CASTGGTGQNSPLHF TGTGCCAGCACTGGAGGGACAGGTCAAAATTCACCCCTCCACTTT
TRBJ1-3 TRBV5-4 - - CASSLWGHFTGNTIYF TGTGCCAGCAGCTTGTGGGGGCACTTTACAGGAAACACCATATATTTT
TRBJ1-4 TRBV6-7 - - CASSYDRTNEKLFF TGTGCCAGCAGTTACGACAGGACTAATGAAAAACTGTTTTTT
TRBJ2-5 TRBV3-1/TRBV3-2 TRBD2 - CASSQSREGVQVTQYF TGTGCCAGCAGCCAATCGCGGGAGGGGGTCCAAGTGACCCAGTACTTC
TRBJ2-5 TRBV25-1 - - CASSDGLGTQYF TGTGCCAGCAGTGACGGGTTGGGGACCCAGTACTTC
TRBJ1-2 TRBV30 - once CAWSTGSPTHNYGYTF TGTGCCTGGAGTACAGGGAGCCCAACCCATAACTATGGCTACACCTTC
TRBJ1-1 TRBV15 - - CATSAQTPPGVEAFF TGTGCCACCAGCGCACAAACCCCACCAGGGGTTGAAGCTTTCTTT
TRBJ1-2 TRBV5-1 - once CASSLGGVGLLLNYGYTF TGCGCCAGCAGCTTGGGAGGGGTGGGACTCCTACTAAACTATGGCTACACCTTC
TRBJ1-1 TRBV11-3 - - CASSWGQAEAFF TGTGCCAGCAGCTGGGGCCAGGCCGAAGCTTTCTTT
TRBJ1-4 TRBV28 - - CASTLGRLNEKLFF TGTGCCAGCACCCTGGGGAGGCTTAATGAAAAACTGTTTTTT
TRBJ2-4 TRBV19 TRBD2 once CASSMSRNAGGVAKNIQYF TGTGCCAGTAGTATGAGTCGGAATGCCGGGGGGGTAGCCAAAAACATTCAGTACTTC
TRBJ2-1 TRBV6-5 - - CASSSTSLGYNEQFF TGTGCCAGCAGTTCAACTAGCTTAGGCTACAATGAGCAGTTCTTC
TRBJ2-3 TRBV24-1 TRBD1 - CATSDYRDSFTDTQYF TGTGCCACCAGTGATTACCGGGACAGCTTCACAGATACGCAGTATTTT
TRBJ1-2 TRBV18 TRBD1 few CASSTRDSYGYTF TGTGCCAGCTCAACCCGGGACAGCTATGGCTACACCTTC
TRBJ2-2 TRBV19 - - CASSMQESYTGELFF TGTGCCAGTAGTATGCAGGAATCTTACACCGGGGAGCTGTTTTTT
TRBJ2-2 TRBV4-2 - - CASSRLENTGELFF TGTGCCAGCAGCAGACTAGAGAACACCGGGGAGCTGTTTTTT
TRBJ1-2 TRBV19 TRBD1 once CASSAGGTYGYTF TGTGCCAGTAGTGCAGGGGGGACCTATGGCTACACCTTC
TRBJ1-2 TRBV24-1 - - CATSDSSSTPGYGYTF TGTGCCACCAGTGATTCGTCTAGCACCCCCGGCTATGGCTACACCTTC
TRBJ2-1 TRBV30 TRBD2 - CAWSGGEGRNSYNEQFF TGTGCCTGGAGTGGGGGGGAGGGGAGGAATTCCTACAATGAGCAGTTCTTC
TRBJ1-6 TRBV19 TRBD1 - CASSSSQAGGANWPPLHF TGTGCCAGTAGTTCCTCCCAGGCAGGGGGCGCGAATTGGCCACCCCTCCACTTT
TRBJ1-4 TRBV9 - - CASSRAVAGEKLFF TGTGCCAGCAGCCGGGCCGTTGCGGGCGAAAAACTGTTTTTT
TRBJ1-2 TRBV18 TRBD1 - CASSPQGAINYGYTF TGTGCCAGCTCACCCCAGGGGGCTATCAACTATGGCTACACCTTC
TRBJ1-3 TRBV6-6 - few CATTRGNTIYF TGTGCCACCACGCGTGGAAACACCATATATTTT
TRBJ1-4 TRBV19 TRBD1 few CASSTDRGEKLFF TGTGCCAGTAGTACGGACAGGGGTGAAAAACTGTTTTTT
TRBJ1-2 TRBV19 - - CATPGRPGDGYTF TGTGCCACCCCTGGAAGACCGGGGGATGGCTACACCTTC
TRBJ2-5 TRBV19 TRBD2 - CASSDALAGVRETQYF TGTGCCAGTAGCGATGCCCTAGCGGGAGTCCGAGAGACCCAGTACTTC
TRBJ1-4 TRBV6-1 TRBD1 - CASSDVGRGPANEKLFF TGTGCCAGCAGTGACGTGGGAAGGGGGCCTGCTAATGAAAAACTGTTTTTT
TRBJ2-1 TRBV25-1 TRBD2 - CASSVRLAGVSYNEQFF TGTGCCAGCAGTGTGAGACTAGCGGGAGTTTCCTACAATGAGCAGTTCTTC
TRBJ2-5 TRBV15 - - CATSRDRGETQYF TGTGCCACCAGCAGAGACAGGGGAGAGACCCAGTACTTC
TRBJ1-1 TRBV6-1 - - CASSYTNTEAFF TGTGCCAGCAGTTATACAAACACTGAAGCTTTCTTT
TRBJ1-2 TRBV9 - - CASTIGDSGYGYTF TGTGCCAGCACGATCGGAGACTCCGGCTATGGCTACACCTTC
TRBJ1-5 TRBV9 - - CASSRGGNQPQHF TGTGCCAGCAGCCGGGGGGGAAATCAGCCCCAGCATTTT
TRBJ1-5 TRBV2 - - CASSEAEGGKGPQPQHF TGTGCCAGCAGTGAAGCGGAAGGGGGTAAAGGTCCTCAGCCCCAGCATTTT
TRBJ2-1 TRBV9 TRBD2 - CASSVEASGRENEQFF TGTGCCAGCAGCGTAGAGGCTAGCGGGAGAGAGAATGAGCAGTTCTTC
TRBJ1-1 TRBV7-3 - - CASSSSRGLFTEAFF TGTGCCAGCAGCTCCTCGCGGGGGTTGTTTACTGAAGCTTTCTTT
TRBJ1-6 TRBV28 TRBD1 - CASRSTGSSYNSPLHF TGTGCCAGCAGGTCGACAGGGAGCTCCTATAATTCACCCCTCCACTTT
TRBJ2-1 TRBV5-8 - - CASSFRYNEQFF TGTGCCAGCAGCTTCCGTTACAATGAGCAGTTCTTC
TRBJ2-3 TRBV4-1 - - CASSQDGTPTDTQYF TGCGCCAGCAGCCAAGATGGGACACCCACAGATACGCAGTATTTT